The clone carrying this TCR beta chain came up once. These data originate in a study of Ad26.COV2.S vaccination and SARS-CoV-2 variants. Using immunoSEQ multiplex PCR, the repertoire was profiled, and TCRdb retains in-frame clones only, with some absent. This sample yields approximately 460,000 clones, of which roughly nine tenths are seen a single time; 1.5% to 2% belongs to the top ten. Treatment of the sample: about 20 received Ad26.COV2.S at low or high dose, single or two shots; 5 received placebo; per-sample allocation not given. Sample collection was performed on day 63 after the first vaccine or placebo injection. V shed 0 bases, J shed 6 bases, and the junction held 3 bases outside the gene matches. The CDR3 runs 15 residues. CDR1 and CDR2 (germline): LGHNA, YSLEER.

The J gene is TRBJ2-1, the V gene TRBV4-3, with TRBD1 matching over 9 bases. The clonotype originates from a person aged 18-60 years who received the Ad26.COV2.S COVID-19 vaccine or a placebo. Specimen: peripheral blood, collected in a trial of Ad26.COV2.S vaccine versus placebo. In DNA, the CDR3 is TGCGCCAGCAGCCAAGATGGGACAGGGTCCAATGAGCAGTTCTTC. It specifies CASSQDGTGSNEQFF.